This passage covers 23 T cell receptor beta chains from one sample sequenced in a study of PD-1 blockade in classical Hodgkin lymphoma. Measured with immunoSEQ multiplex PCR; TCRdb has only the in-frame clones, and not every one. The table shows approximately 100,000 clones, with around 80% occurring only once. The time point was: cycle 4 day 1 (C4D1), after less than 7 weeks of nivolumab. Relapse was seen in all patients after autologous stem cell transplantation, and brentuximab vedotin exposure was variable. This sample comprised peripheral blood mononuclear cells (PBMCs), obtained before the fourth cycle of nivolumab. The receptors derive from a human donor with classical Hodgkin lymphoma.

J is TRBJ1-2 and V is TRBV21-1. TRBV21-1 is a pseudogene segment. The CDR3 is 14 amino acids. The CDR3 region has the DNA TGTGCCTCCCAGAGGGGGGGCTCTAACTATGGCTACACCTTC. Amino acid sequence: CASQRGGSNYGYTF.

The CDR3 coding sequence is TGTGCCAGCAGCCCTCCGGGTTCAAACACCGGGGAGCTGTTTTTT. Protein: CASSPPGSNTGELFF. The rearrangement uses TRBV7-9 and TRBJ2-2; unclear D gene. Germline CDR1 is SEHNR and CDR2 is FQNEAQ (reference sequence). The CDR3 totals 15 residues. V gave up 5 bases and J gave up 2 bases, with 12 bases separating them.

This clone came up once. V gene TRBV5-1 combines with J gene TRBJ1-5, with 9 nucleotides matching TRBD1. Germline V lookup: CDR1 SGHRS, CDR2 YFSETQ. CDR3 size: 19 residues. Trimming at V came to 4 bases and at J to 7 bases, leaving 21 bases not matched to a gene. The CDR3, as DNA: TGCGCCAGCAGCCCTTCCTCCGGGACAGGGATGGGGATCGGCCAGCCCCAGCATTTT. Protein product: CASSPSSGTGMGIGQPQHF.

This clone appeared once. This rearrangement joins TRBV9 to TRBJ2-3; no clear D. Germline CDR1 SGDLS, CDR2 YYNGEE. The CDR3 is 15 residues long. The germline V and J ends were trimmed by 1 base and 2 bases, with 11 bases remaining between them. The CDR3 loop reads CASSVRTDYTDTQYF. DNA of the CDR3: TGTGCCAGCAGCGTACGAACGGATTACACAGATACGCAGTATTTT.

The chain has TRBV9 and TRBJ2-1; 11 bases map to TRBD1. With V trimmed by 0 bases and J by 6 bases, 2 bases remained unmatched. Germline values: CDR1 SGDLS, CDR2 YYNGEE. This CDR3 is 15 amino acids long. CDR3 protein: CASSVGGTGGNEQFF. The CDR3 bases are TGTGCCAGCAGCGTAGGCGGGACAGGGGGCAATGAGCAGTTCTTC.

The rearrangement links TRBV7-3 to TRBJ2-6, with a tentative D call TRBD1 (6 bases). V gave up 5 bases and J gave up 0 bases, with 17 bases separating them. Per germline, CDR1 SGHTA and CDR2 FQGTGA. This CDR3 region has 18 residues. The CDR3 DNA is TGTGCCAGCAGCCCCCTTCGGACAGCTAACTCTGGGGCCAACGTCCTGACTTTC. Translated, it gives CASSPLRTANSGANVLTF. Combining the CDR3 with reference TRBV7-3 and TRBJ2-6 gives the whole variable domain GAGVSQTPSNKVTEKGKYVELRCDPISGHTALYWYRQSLGQGPEFLIYFQGTGAADDSGLPNDRFFAVRPEGSVSTLKIQRTERGDSAVYLCASSPLRTANSGANVLTFGAGSRLTVL.

V is TRBV5-6 and J is TRBJ2-1, with 9 bases identical to TRBD2. The CDR3 covers 15 residues. V lost 4 bases, J lost 3 bases, and 5 bases stayed unmatched. Germline lookup yields CDR1 SGHDT and CDR2 YYEEEE. In DNA, the CDR3 is TGTGCCAGCAGCCGAGGGACTAGCCGCTACAATGAGCAGTTCTTC. Translated: CASSRGTSRYNEQFF. The variable domain in full, with the rest retrieved from reference TRBV5-6 and TRBJ2-1, is DAGVTQSPTHLIKTRGQQVTLRCSPKSGHDTVSWYQQALGQGPQFIFQYYEEEERQRGNFPDRFSGHQFPNYSSELNVNALLLGDSALYLCASSRGTSRYNEQFFGPGTRLTVL.

This chain connects TRBV18 to TRBJ1-2; D unresolved. The V gene's germline CDR1 is KGHSH and CDR2 LQKENI. This CDR3 is 14 amino acids long. V gave up 2 bases and J gave up 8 bases, with 15 bases separating them. The CDR3 DNA is TGTGCCAGCTCACCAGCGGGCAACTCGGGGGGCTACACCTTC. Translating gives CASSPAGNSGGYTF.

The chain joins TRBV19 to TRBJ1-1; the match to TRBD1 covers 7 bases. Trimming cost V 4 bases and J 2 bases; bases outside gene matches: 7. CDR1 is LNHDA and CDR2 is SQIVND in the germline V gene (reference sequence). There are 15 residues in the CDR3. The chain's CDR3 is CASSNRQGGNTEAFF. The CDR3 DNA follows: TGTGCCAGTAGTAACCGACAGGGTGGAAACACTGAAGCTTTCTTT.

The chain carries TRBV5-8 and TRBJ2-7; D is possibly TRBD1 or TRBD2 (5 bases each). V dropped 2 bases and J dropped 7 bases, with 19 bases sitting between them. Germline V gives CDR1 SGHTS, CDR2 YDEGEE. This CDR3 is 15 amino acids long. DNA of the CDR3: TGTGCCAGCAGCTTAGGGACGGACAAGGTGCCAGAGCAGTACTTC. Its translation: CASSLGTDKVPEQYF. The complete variable domain, with remaining parts taken from reference TRBV5-8 and TRBJ2-7, reads EAGVTQSPTHLIKTRGQQATLRCSPISGHTSVYWYQQALGLGLQFLLWYDEGEERNRGNFPPRFSGRQFPNYSSELNVNALELEDSALYLCASSLGTDKVPEQYFGPGTRLTVT.

The rearrangement joins TRBV5-4 to TRBJ2-2; D not certain. Germline loops: CDR1 SGHNT, CDR2 YYREEE (reference sequence). Trimming took off 5 bases at V and 10 bases at J, with 18 bases between the two ends. This CDR3 has 14 residues. The CDR3 sequence: CASRPFGTRPELFF. The CDR3 DNA follows: TGTGCCAGCAGACCCTTCGGCACGCGACCGGAGCTGTTTTTT. Full variable domain (remainder filled in from reference TRBV5-4 and TRBJ2-2): ETGVTQSPTHLIKTRGQQVTLRCSSQSGHNTVSWYQQALGQGPQFIFQYYREEENGRGNFPPRFSGLQFPNYSSELNVNALELDDSALYLCASRPFGTRPELFFGEGSRLTVL.

The V and J genes are TRBV4-2 and TRBJ2-1; 10 bases map to TRBD2. This CDR3 comprises 17 residues. CDR1 and CDR2 from the germline V gene are LGHNA and YNFKEQ. V was pared by 1 base and J by 6 bases, with 9 bases of the junction left unmatched. Written as DNA, the CDR3 is TGTGCCAGCAGCCAAGCCTCACTAGCGGGACCTGGCAATGAGCAGTTCTTC. As protein: CASSQASLAGPGNEQFF.

The chain is built from TRBV9 and TRBJ1-3; D possibly corresponds to TRBD1 (5 bases). The length of the CDR3 is 19 residues. Trimming stripped 0 bases from V and 3 bases from J, with 22 bases between. The germline CDR1 and CDR2 sequences are SGDLS and YYNGEE. CDR3 coding DNA: TGTGCCAGCAGCGTAGGGGTGGGGCGTGGAGCCTTGAGTGGAAACACCATATATTTT. Amino acid sequence: CASSVGVGRGALSGNTIYF.

V and J are TRBV6-5 and TRBJ2-5; no clear D. This CDR3 region has 14 residues. Germline V gives CDR1 MNHEY, CDR2 SVGAGI. V shed 6 bases and J shed 5 bases, with 16 bases lying between them. The DNA for the CDR3 is TGTGCCAGCAGCGCCGCGACCGTTGGGGAGACCCAGTACTTC. As protein: CASSAATVGETQYF.

V is TRBV27 and J is TRBJ1-5; D is uncertain. Deletions cut 2 bases from V and 3 bases from J, with 8 bases between. The CDR3 sequence is 14 residues long. Per germline, CDR1 MNHEY and CDR2 SMNVEV (reference sequence). DNA for the CDR3: TGTGCCAGCAGTTTAATGGGGTACAATCAGCCCCAGCATTTT. The encoded protein is CASSLMGYNQPQHF.

V gene TRBV2 combines with J gene TRBJ1-4; TRBD1 agrees at 8 bases. V trimming: 9 bases; J trimming: 4 bases; junction bases outside the gene matches: 7. The CDR3 runs to 14 residues. Germline CDR1 reads SNHLY; CDR2 reads FYNNEI. The CDR3 reads CARQTGAYNEKLFF. CDR3 sequence (DNA): TGTGCCAGACAGACAGGGGCATATAATGAAAAACTGTTTTTT.

The chain uses TRBV7-6 and TRBJ1-1; TRBD1 might be the D (6 bases). V lost 8 bases to trimming and J lost 0 bases, with 19 bases between them. The CDR3 is made up of 16 amino acids. CDR1 and CDR2 from the germline V gene are SGHVS and FNYEAQ. The CDR3 region has the DNA TGTGCCAGCTCAGCCGGGACAAGGCTTTTGAACACTGAAGCTTTCTTT. This translates into CASSAGTRLLNTEAFF.

The gene calls are TRBV4-2 and TRBJ2-7; D could derive from TRBD1 or TRBD2 (5 bases each). Trimming removed 0 bases from V and 3 bases from J, with 9 bases in between. CDR3 length: 14 residues. CDR1 is LGHNA and CDR2 is YNFKEQ in the germline V gene. The CDR3 nucleotides read TGTGCCAGCAGCCAAGATAGGGACGACTACGAGCAGTACTTC. Its translation is CASSQDRDDYEQYF.

V is TRBV5-8 and J is TRBJ1-2; no firm D call. CDR3 length equals 15 residues. The V gene lost 7 bases and the J gene lost 1 base, with 17 bases spanning the gap. Germline lookup yields CDR1 SGHTS and CDR2 YDEGEE. The CDR3 DNA follows: TGTGCCAGCTCACTACTGTTGGACCGTAACTATGGCTACACCTTC. Amino acid sequence: CASSLLLDRNYGYTF.

CDR3 in amino acids: CASREPWDTGELFF. DNA for the CDR3: TGTGCCAGCCGGGAGCCGTGGGACACCGGGGAGCTGTTTTTT. This sequence joins TRBV6-6 and TRBJ2-2; D might be TRBD2 (6 bases). The CDR3 runs 14 residues. Germline assignment: CDR1 MNHNY and CDR2 SVGAGI (reference sequence). Trimming removed 8 bases from V and 3 bases from J, with 13 bases in between.

This chain links TRBV6-1 with TRBJ1-1; TRBD1 might be the D (6 bases). V was cut by 8 bases and J by 3 bases, with 16 bases left in between. From germline, CDR1 is MNHNS and CDR2 SASEGT. The CDR3 has 14 amino acids. The CDR3 DNA reads TGTGCCAGCGGTAAAACAGGGAGGGACACTGAAGCTTTCTTT. Protein: CASGKTGRDTEAFF.

This clone was counted a single time. The chain combines TRBV28 with TRBJ1-1; D gene ambiguous. Per the germline V gene, CDR1 is MDHEN and CDR2 is SYDVKM. Between the trimmed V and J ends, which lost 6 bases and 4 bases, there was a span of 15 bases. This CDR3 is built from 14 residues. This CDR3 reads CASRPTEAGTEAFF. CDR3 nucleotides: TGTGCCAGCAGGCCTACAGAGGCGGGCACTGAAGCTTTCTTT.

The J gene is TRBJ1-2, the V gene TRBV4-1, with no clear D. CDR1 and CDR2 from the germline V gene are MGHRA and YSYEKL. V lost 2 bases, J lost 8 bases, and 12 bases lay in between. The CDR3 runs 13 residues. The CDR3 protein is CASSQTRDRGYTF. The CDR3 DNA reads as TGCGCCAGCAGCCAAACGAGGGATAGGGGCTACACCTTC.